This is a list of T cell receptor beta chains from one sample in a study of blood T cell repertoires in COVID-19. Assay used: immunoSEQ multiplex PCR; TCRdb lists only in-frame clones, some missing. This sample has under 450,000 clones, with 89% found just once. Sequenced sample: peripheral blood. All receptors derive from a woman in her thirties or forties with COVID-19, enrolled during active disease. CDR3s include the opening cysteine and the closing phenylalanine or tryptophan. The D gene is left open where the match is weak. Clone size is not always given. Where it is, it says once, few, many or a class for expanded clones.

V gene	J gene	D gene	clone size	CDR3 DNA	CDR3 protein
TRBV5-1	TRBJ1-6	TRBD1	.	TGCGCCAGCAGCTTGGGGGGGACAGGCCCCCTCCACTTT	CASSLGGTGPLHF
TRBV19	TRBJ2-7	.	.	TGTGCCAGTAGTATGGGCGGAGGGGCGAAGCAGTACTTC	CASSMGGGAKQYF
TRBV7-9	TRBJ2-2	.	.	TGTGCCAGCGGGGGAGGCACCGGGGAGCTGTTTTTT	CASGGGTGELFF
TRBV5-4	TRBJ1-1	.	.	TGTGCCAGCAGACACTCTGCGGGGGCGGGGGGTGCGTCTGAAGCTTTCTTT	CASRHSAGAGGASEAFF
TRBV10-3	TRBJ2-2	TRBD1	.	TGTGCCATCAGCAGAACCGGGACAGGGGTCACCGGGGAGCTGTTTTTT	CAISRTGTGVTGELFF
TRBV5-4	TRBJ1-2	TRBD1	.	TGTGCCAGCAGCTTGGGAGGGGGCCGGCATTATGGCTACACCTTC	CASSLGGGRHYGYTF
TRBV24-1	TRBJ1-5	.	.	TGTGCCACCAGTGGTAAACAGGGATGGAACGGACCGGTTAGCAATCAGCCCCAGCATTTT	CATSGKQGWNGPVSNQPQHF
TRBV7-3	TRBJ1-5	TRBD1	.	TGTGCCAGCCCATTTCCCCGGGACAGGGGTCTTTTTCGGCCCCAGCATTTT	CASPFPRDRGLFRPQHF
TRBV30	TRBJ2-5	TRBD2	.	TGTGCCTGGAGTGTACGGCGGGAGGAGACCCAGTACTTC	CAWSVRREETQYF
TRBV9	TRBJ2-3	TRBD2	.	TGTGCCAGCAGTCGGCGAGCGGGGGCCACAGATACGCAGTATTTT	CASSRRAGATDTQYF
TRBV7-3	TRBJ2-5	TRBD2	once	TGTGCCAGCAGCCCGGGACTAGGGGGAGAGACCCAGTACTTC	CASSPGLGGETQYF
TRBV10-3	TRBJ2-7	TRBD1	.	TGTGCCATCAGTGGAACAGGGGCCAGCTCCTACGAGCAGTACTTC	CAISGTGASSYEQYF
TRBV7-2	TRBJ2-2	TRBD1	.	TGTGCCAGCAGCCTTACTTCGACAGGGAAGAACACCGGGGAGCTGTTTTTT	CASSLTSTGKNTGELFF
TRBV13	TRBJ1-1	TRBD1	.	TGTGCCAGCAGCGAACGGACAGGGTGGTCTGAAGCTTTCTTT	CASSERTGWSEAFF
TRBV7-6	TRBJ1-6	.	.	TGTGCCAGCCGGCCAGGGGAGTCAGGAGATAATTCACCCCTCCACTTT	CASRPGESGDNSPLHF
TRBV5-6	TRBJ1-1	.	.	TGTGCCAGCAGCTTGGCTGCCGGGTTGAACACTGAAGCTTTCTTT	CASSLAAGLNTEAFF
TRBV9	TRBJ2-7	.	.	TGTGCCAGCAGCCCCCGGGGGACAGAGGTGGCCGAGCAGTACTTC	CASSPRGTEVAEQYF
TRBV30	TRBJ1-1	.	.	TGTGCCTGGAGCGCCGACACCCTGAACACTGAAGCTTTCTTT	CAWSADTLNTEAFF
TRBV11-2	TRBJ1-5	.	.	TGTGCCAGCAGCTTAGGGGGGGGGAATCAGCCCCAGCATTTT	CASSLGGGNQPQHF
TRBV19	TRBJ2-2	TRBD2	.	TGTGCCAGTAAGCGGGACCGGAGCACCGGGGAGCTGTTTTTT	CASKRDRSTGELFF
TRBV25-1	TRBJ2-7	.	.	TGTGCCAGCAGTGGGGGGAGGGAGCAGTACTTC	CASSGGREQYF
TRBV5-1	TRBJ2-2	TRBD1	.	TGCGCCAGCAGCACACAACCGGACAGGGTAGAGCTGTTTTTT	CASSTQPDRVELFF
TRBV6-5	TRBJ2-7	TRBD1	few	TGTGCCAGCAGTTACTCCCGGGACAGGGCCTACGAGCAGTACTTC	CASSYSRDRAYEQYF
TRBV10-3	TRBJ2-3	.	.	TGTGCCATCAGTGAGCTAGCTGCTAGCACAGATACGCAGTATTTT	CAISELAASTDTQYF
TRBV18	TRBJ2-3	TRBD2	.	TGTGCCAGCTCACCTAGGACTAGCGGGAGAACAGATACGCAGTATTTT	CASSPRTSGRTDTQYF
TRBV28	TRBJ2-2	TRBD1	.	TGTGCCAGCAGTTGGGGACAGGGTCGGACCGGGGAGCTGTTTTTT	CASSWGQGRTGELFF
TRBV7-3	TRBJ1-1	.	.	TGTGCCAGCCGAAAGACAGGAGGCGGGAACACTGAAGCTTTCTTT	CASRKTGGGNTEAFF
TRBV28	TRBJ1-3	TRBD1	.	TGTGCCAGCAAGCCACAGGGGGCGTTACTGGCTGGAAACACCATATATTTT	CASKPQGALLAGNTIYF
TRBV6-5	TRBJ1-1	TRBD1	.	TGTGCCACCACGCTTACAGGGGGTGTATCCACTGAAGCTTTCTTT	CATTLTGGVSTEAFF
TRBV5-1	TRBJ1-1	TRBD1	.	TGCGCCAGCAGTCCCCGGACAGGGGATACTGAAGCTTTCTTT	CASSPRTGDTEAFF
TRBV9	TRBJ1-4	.	.	TGTGCCAGCAGCGTAGGAGGACAGCTTGCAACTAATGAAAAACTGTTTTTT	CASSVGGQLATNEKLFF
TRBV9	TRBJ2-3	TRBD2	once	TGTGCCAGCAGCGTAGGACTAGCGGACAGCACAGATACGCAGTATTTT	CASSVGLADSTDTQYF
TRBV29-1	TRBJ2-2	TRBD2	.	TGCAGCGTTGAAGAAGGAGGGAGGGGCCCGAACACCGGGGAGCTGTTTTTT	CSVEEGGRGPNTGELFF
TRBV5-8	TRBJ2-6	.	few	TGTGCCAGCAGGAGCCGTAATGGGGCCAACGTCCTGACTTTC	CASRSRNGANVLTF
TRBV5-1	TRBJ1-1	TRBD1	.	TGCGCCAGCAGCCGCGGGACAGGGAATTCAGCTTTCTTT	CASSRGTGNSAFF
TRBV28	TRBJ1-2	TRBD1	.	TGTGCCAGCAGTCTTACCCCTCAGGGGGCCTACGGCTACACCTTC	CASSLTPQGAYGYTF
TRBV5-8	TRBJ1-1	.	once	TGTGCCAGCAGCTTGCACCCAGGGAACACTGAAGCTTTCTTT	CASSLHPGNTEAFF
TRBV11-2	TRBJ1-2	TRBD1	.	TGTGCCAGCAGCCGGGACAGGGGAAAAGACACCTTC	CASSRDRGKDTF
TRBV28	TRBJ2-7	TRBD2	.	TGTGCCAGCAGTTTGAAAATGTGGACTAGCGGGAGGCAGTACTTC	CASSLKMWTSGRQYF
TRBV3-1/TRBV3-2	TRBJ2-2	.	once	TGTGCCAGCAGGAACTGGACAGTTCACGGGGAGCTGTTTTTT	CASRNWTVHGELFF
TRBV18	TRBJ1-1	.	.	TGTGCCAGCTCCCTTGACATCCTCACTGAAGCTTTCTTT	CASSLDILTEAFF
TRBV5-5	TRBJ1-1	TRBD1	few	TGTGCCAGCAGCTTTTCCGGGACAGGGGGGACTGAAGCTTTCTTT	CASSFSGTGGTEAFF
TRBV27	TRBJ2-1	.	.	TGTGCCAGCAGGGATTTGGGGCTGAGGAATGAGCAGTTCTTC	CASRDLGLRNEQFF
TRBV10-1	TRBJ2-5	.	.	TGCGCCATCAGGTGTCCTAAAGCGAGGCTTAAGTACTTC	CAIRCPKARLKYF